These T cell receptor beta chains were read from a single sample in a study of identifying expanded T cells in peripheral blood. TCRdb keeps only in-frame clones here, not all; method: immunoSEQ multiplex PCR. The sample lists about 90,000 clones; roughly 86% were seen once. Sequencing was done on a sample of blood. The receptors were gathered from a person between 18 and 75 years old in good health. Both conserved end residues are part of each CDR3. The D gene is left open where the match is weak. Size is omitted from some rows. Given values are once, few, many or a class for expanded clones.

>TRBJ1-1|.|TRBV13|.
TGTGCCAGCAGCTTACGGGGCTCGAACACTGAAGCTTTCTTT
CASSLRGSNTEAFF
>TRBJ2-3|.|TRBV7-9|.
TGTGCCAGCAGCTTAGCGTTGACAGGCACAGATACGCAGTATTTT
CASSLALTGTDTQYF
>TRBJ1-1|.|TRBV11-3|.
TGTGCCAGCAGCCCCCGCAACAGGAACACTGAAGCTTTCTTT
CASSPRNRNTEAFF
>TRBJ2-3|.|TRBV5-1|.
TGCGCCAGCAGCTTCGGGCCCACAGATACGCAGTATTTT
CASSFGPTDTQYF
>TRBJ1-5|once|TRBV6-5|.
TGTGCCAGCAGTTACTCACATGATAGCAATCAGCCCCAGCATTTT
CASSYSHDSNQPQHF
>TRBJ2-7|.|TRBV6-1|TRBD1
TGTGCCAGCAGTAGGGACAGGTCCTACGAGCAGTACTTC
CASSRDRSYEQYF
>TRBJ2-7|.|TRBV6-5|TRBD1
TGTGCCAGCCGCAAGGACAGGGGTGTATCCTACGAGCAGTACTTC
CASRKDRGVSYEQYF
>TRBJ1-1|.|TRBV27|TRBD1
TGTGCCAGCAGCCAACAGGGGAGGACTGAAGCTTTCTTT
CASSQQGRTEAFF
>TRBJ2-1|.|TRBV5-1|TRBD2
TGCGCCAGCAGCCCCTCCCACCTAGCGGGGGGCAATGAGCAGTTCTTC
CASSPSHLAGGNEQFF
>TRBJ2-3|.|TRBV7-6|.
TGTGCCAGCAGTTACAGTAGGGGTACGCAGTATTTT
CASSYSRGTQYF
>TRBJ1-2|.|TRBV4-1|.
TGCGCCAGCAGCCAAGGTCGGCGGCCGGACACTTTCTATGGCTACACCTTC
CASSQGRRPDTFYGYTF
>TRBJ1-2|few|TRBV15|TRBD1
TGTGCCACCAGCAGAGGACAGGGGGCCTATGGCTACACCTTC
CATSRGQGAYGYTF
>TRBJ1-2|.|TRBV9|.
TGTGCCAGCAGCGTGGCCGCGTCGGGAGCGCCCTATGGCTACACCTTC
CASSVAASGAPYGYTF
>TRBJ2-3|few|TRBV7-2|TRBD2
TGTGCCAGCAGCCGGGGGATTTTAGCGGGGTCAGATACGCAGTATTTT
CASSRGILAGSDTQYF
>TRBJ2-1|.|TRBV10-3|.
TGTGCCATCAGTGACGGCCAAATTCTCCACAATGAGCAGTTCTTC
CAISDGQILHNEQFF
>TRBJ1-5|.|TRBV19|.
TGTGCCAGTAGTATAGCAGGGATCAGCAATCAGCCCCAGCATTTT
CASSIAGISNQPQHF
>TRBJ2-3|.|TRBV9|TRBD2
TGTGCCAGCAGCGCCCCTAGCGGTGGTAGTACAGATACGCAGTATTTT
CASSAPSGGSTDTQYF
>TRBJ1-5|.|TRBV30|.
TGTGCCTGGAGCTCCAACTCAGGTAATCAGCCCCAGCATTTT
CAWSSNSGNQPQHF
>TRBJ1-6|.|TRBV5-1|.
TGCGCCAGCAGCTCCGTCTCACGGGGACCCCTCCACTTT
CASSSVSRGPLHF
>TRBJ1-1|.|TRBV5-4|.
TGTGCCAGCAGCTACAGGGAGCGATCGGGGGAAGCTTTCTTT
CASSYRERSGEAFF
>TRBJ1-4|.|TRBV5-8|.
TGTGCCAGCAGCTTTCAGACAGCGACAACTAATGAAAAACTGTTTTTT
CASSFQTATTNEKLFF
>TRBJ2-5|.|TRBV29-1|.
TGCAGCGTCCCGCTTAGGGGGCAAGAGACCCAGTACTTC
CSVPLRGQETQYF
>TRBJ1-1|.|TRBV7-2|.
TGTGCCAGCAGAAGAAATTACCGGGACCCCTACACTGAAGCTTTCTTT
CASRRNYRDPYTEAFF
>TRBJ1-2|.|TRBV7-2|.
TGTGCCAGCAGCTTCGGACAGAACTATGGCTACACCTTC
CASSFGQNYGYTF
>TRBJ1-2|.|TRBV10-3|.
TGTGCCATCAGCACAGACAGGATTTTCCAGATGTATGGCTACACCTTC
CAISTDRIFQMYGYTF
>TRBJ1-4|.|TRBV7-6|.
TGTGCCAGCAGCCCGCAGGAGGCGGATGAAAAACTGTTTTTT
CASSPQEADEKLFF
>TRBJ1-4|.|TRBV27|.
TGTGCCAGCAGACAACAGGGTGGAAAACTGTTTTTT
CASRQQGGKLFF
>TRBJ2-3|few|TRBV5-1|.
TGCGCCAGCAGCTTGGCCCCCGGGGTTAGCACAGATACGCAGTATTTT
CASSLAPGVSTDTQYF
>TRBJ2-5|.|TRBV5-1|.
TGCGCCAGCAGCTTGGGGGCGAGGGGGGAGACCCAGTACTTC
CASSLGARGETQYF
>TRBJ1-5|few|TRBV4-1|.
TGCGCCAGCAGCCAAGATCTTACCATTAGCAATCAGCCCCAGCATTTT
CASSQDLTISNQPQHF
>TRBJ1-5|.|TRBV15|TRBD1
TGTGCCACCCAAAATCTACAGGGGGCGTCGGGGCCCCAGCATTTT
CATQNLQGASGPQHF
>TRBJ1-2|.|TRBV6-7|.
TGTGCCAGCAGTTACTCTACTCCTGTGGGTGGAAGAGGCGGCTACACCTTC
CASSYSTPVGGRGGYTF
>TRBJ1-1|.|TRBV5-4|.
TGTGCCAGCAGCTTGGCCGGGGGTAGCACTGAAGCTTTCTTT
CASSLAGGSTEAFF
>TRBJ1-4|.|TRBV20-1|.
TGCAGTGCTAGTCCATATGAAAAACTGTTTTTT
CSASPYEKLFF
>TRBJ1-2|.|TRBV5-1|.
TGCGCCAGCAGCTTGCTAACGGTTAACTATGGCTACACCTTC
CASSLLTVNYGYTF
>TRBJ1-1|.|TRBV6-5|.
TGTGCCAGCAGTAACTCCGCTGAAGCTTTCTTT
CASSNSAEAFF
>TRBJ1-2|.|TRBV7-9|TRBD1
TGTGCCAGCAGCTTATCCCCAGGGGGCGCATACGGCTACACCTTC
CASSLSPGGAYGYTF
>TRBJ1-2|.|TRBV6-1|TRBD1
TGTGCCAGCCGTGAAGGGGGCCCTTCTAACTATGGCTACACCTTC
CASREGGPSNYGYTF
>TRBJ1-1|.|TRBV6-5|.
TGTGCCAGCAGTTATACCGGGACCGGGAGAGTGGCTTTCTTT
CASSYTGTGRVAFF
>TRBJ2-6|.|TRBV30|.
TGTGCCTGGATCAGTTTCCCTTCTGGGGCCAACGTCCTGACTTTC
CAWISFPSGANVLTF
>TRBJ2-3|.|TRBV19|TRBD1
TGTGCCAGTAGTTTAGACGCGGGACAGGGGATTTCCACAGATACGCAGTATTTT
CASSLDAGQGISTDTQYF
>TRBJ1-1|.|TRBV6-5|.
TGTGCCAGCAGTTACTCGATTTCCGGGGTCAGAACTGAAGCTTTCTTT
CASSYSISGVRTEAFF
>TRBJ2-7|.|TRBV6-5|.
TGTGCCAGCAGTCCCTCGCCTGGTCACGAGCAGTACTTC
CASSPSPGHEQYF
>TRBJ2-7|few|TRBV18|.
TGTGCCAGCTCACCTCAGACGGGACGTGGGTCCTACGAGCAGTACTTC
CASSPQTGRGSYEQYF
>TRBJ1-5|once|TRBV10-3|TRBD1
TGTGCCATCAGCCTGACAGGGGAGCAGCCCCAGCATTTT
CAISLTGEQPQHF
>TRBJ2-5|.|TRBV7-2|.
TGTGCCAGCAGCTTAAGGGCAGCAACCCAAGAGACCCAGTACTTC
CASSLRAATQETQYF
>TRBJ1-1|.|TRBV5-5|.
TGTGCCAGCATCCTGGACATTTCGAACACTGAAGCTTTCTTT
CASILDISNTEAFF
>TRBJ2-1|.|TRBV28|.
TGTGCCAGCAGTTTCGGGGACCTCAGTGAGTTCTTC
CASSFGDLSEFF
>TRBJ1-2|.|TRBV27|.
TGTGCCAGCCGACGTGGCTACACCTTC
CASRRGYTF
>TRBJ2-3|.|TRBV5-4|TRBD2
TGTGCCAGCAGCTTGGGGCCCCCGGGGGCTAGCGGGCGCACAGATACGCAGTATTTT
CASSLGPPGASGRTDTQYF
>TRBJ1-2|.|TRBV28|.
TGTGCCAGCAGTTTACCCAGACTGGGACATAATGGCTACACCTTC
CASSLPRLGHNGYTF
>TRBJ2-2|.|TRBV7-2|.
TGTGCCAGCAGCGCCCATATTACCGGGGAGCTGTTTTTT
CASSAHITGELFF
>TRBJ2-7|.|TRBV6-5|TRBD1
TGTGCCAGCAGTACAGGGGGCGAGCAGTACTTC
CASSTGGEQYF
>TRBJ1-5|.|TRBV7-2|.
TGTGCCAGCAGCTTACTTAGCAATCAGCCCCAGCATTTT
CASSLLSNQPQHF
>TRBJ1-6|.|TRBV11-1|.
TGTGCCAGCAGCTTGGCCGTAGACGGCTTTAATTCACCCCTCCACTTT
CASSLAVDGFNSPLHF
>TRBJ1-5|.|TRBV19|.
TGTGCCAGTAGTGGAGTCGGGGTTCAGCCCCAGCATTTT
CASSGVGVQPQHF
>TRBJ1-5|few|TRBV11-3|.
TGTGCCAGCAGCAGTCCAGGGAGGGGAAATCAGCCCCAGCATTTT
CASSSPGRGNQPQHF
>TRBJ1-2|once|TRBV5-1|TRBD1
TGCGCCAGCAGCCCCCGGGGCGGGGACAGTCGACCTAATTACTATGGCTACACCTTC
CASSPRGGDSRPNYYGYTF
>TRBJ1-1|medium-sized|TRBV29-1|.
TGCAGCGTACTTCAGGGCGGGTACACTGAAGCTTTCTTT
CSVLQGGYTEAFF